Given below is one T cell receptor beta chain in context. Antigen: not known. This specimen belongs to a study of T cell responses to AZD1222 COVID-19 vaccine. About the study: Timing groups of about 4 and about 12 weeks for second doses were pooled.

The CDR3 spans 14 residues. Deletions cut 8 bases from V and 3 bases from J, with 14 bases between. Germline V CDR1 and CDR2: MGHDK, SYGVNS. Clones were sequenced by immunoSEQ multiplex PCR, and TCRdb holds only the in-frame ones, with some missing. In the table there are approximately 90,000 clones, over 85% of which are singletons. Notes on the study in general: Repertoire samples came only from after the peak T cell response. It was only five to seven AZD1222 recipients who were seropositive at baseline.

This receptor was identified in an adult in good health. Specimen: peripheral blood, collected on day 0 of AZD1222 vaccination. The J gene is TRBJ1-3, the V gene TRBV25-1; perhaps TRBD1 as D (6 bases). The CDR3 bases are TGTGCCAGCTCCCCCGGGGGCTATGGAAACACCATATATTTT. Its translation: CASSPGGYGNTIYF.